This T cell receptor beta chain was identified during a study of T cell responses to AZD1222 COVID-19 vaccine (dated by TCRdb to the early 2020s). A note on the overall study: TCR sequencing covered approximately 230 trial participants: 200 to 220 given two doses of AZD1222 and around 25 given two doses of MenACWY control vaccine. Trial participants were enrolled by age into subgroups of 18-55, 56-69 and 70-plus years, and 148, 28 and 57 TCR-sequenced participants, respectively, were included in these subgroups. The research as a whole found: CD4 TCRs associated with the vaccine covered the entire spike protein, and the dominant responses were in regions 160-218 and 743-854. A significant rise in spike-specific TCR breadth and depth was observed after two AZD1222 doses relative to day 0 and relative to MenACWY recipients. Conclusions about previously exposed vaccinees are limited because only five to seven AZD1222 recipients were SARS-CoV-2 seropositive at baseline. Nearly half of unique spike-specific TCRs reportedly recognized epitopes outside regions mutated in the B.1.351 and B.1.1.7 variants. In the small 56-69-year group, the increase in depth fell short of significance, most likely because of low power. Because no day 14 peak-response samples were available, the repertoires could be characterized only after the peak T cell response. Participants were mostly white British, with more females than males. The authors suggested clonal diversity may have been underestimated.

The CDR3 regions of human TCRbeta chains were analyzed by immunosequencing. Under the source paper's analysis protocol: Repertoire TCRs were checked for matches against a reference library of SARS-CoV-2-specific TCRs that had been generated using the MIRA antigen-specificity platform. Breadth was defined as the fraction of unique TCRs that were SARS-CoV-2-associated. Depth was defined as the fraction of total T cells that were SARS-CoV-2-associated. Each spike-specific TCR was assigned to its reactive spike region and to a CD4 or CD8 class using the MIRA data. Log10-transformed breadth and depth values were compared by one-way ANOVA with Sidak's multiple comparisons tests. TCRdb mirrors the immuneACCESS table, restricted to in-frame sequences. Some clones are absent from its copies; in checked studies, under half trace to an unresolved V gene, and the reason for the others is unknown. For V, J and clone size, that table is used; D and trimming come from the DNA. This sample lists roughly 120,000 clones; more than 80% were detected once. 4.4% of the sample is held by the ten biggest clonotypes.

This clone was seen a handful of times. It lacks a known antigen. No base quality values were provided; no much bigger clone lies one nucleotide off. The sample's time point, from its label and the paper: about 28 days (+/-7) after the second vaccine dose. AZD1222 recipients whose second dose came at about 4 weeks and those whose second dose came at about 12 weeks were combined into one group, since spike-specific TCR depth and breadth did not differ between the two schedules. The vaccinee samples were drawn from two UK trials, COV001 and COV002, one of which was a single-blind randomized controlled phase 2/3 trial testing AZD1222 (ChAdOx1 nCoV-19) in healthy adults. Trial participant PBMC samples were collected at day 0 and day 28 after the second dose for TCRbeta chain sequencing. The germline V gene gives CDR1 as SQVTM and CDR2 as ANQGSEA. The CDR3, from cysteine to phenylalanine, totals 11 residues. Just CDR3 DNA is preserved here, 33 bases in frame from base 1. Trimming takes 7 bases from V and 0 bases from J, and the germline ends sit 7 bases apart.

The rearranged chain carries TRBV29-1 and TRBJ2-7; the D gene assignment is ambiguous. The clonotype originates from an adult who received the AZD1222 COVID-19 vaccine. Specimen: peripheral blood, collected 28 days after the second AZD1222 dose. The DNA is TGCAGCGCCGGCCCCTCCTACGAGCAGTACTTC. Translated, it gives CSAGPSYEQYF.